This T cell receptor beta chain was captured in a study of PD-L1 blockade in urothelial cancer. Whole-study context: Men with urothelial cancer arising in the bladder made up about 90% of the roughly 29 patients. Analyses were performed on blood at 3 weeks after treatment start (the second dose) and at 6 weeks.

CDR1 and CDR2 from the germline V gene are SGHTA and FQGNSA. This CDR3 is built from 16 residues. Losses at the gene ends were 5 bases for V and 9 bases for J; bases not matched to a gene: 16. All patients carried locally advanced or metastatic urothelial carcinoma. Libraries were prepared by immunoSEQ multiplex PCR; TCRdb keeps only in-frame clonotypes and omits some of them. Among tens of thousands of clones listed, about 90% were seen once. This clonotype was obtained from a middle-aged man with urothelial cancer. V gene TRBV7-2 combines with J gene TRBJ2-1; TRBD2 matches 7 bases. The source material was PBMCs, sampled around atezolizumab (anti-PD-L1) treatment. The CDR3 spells CASSQRRGLVSPEQFF. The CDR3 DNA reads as TGTGCCAGCAGCCAACGCCGCGGACTAGTGTCTCCTGAGCAGTTCTTC.